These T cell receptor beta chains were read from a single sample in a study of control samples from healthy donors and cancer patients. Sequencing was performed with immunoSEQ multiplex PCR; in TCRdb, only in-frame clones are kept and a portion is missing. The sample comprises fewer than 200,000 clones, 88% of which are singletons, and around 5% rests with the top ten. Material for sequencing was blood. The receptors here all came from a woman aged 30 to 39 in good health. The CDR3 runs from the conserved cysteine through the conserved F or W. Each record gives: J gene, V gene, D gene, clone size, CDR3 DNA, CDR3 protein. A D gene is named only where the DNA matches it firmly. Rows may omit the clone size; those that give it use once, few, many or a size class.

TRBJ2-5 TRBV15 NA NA TGTGCCACCAGCAGAGATACGTACCAAGAGACCCAGTACTTC CATSRDTYQETQYF
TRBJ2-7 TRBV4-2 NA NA TGTGCCAGCAGCCGCATACCGGGACAAGGGTACGAGCAGTACTTC CASSRIPGQGYEQYF
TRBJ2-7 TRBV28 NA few TGTGCCAGCAGTGCCGGATGGGACGAGCAGTACTTC CASSAGWDEQYF
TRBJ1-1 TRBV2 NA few TGTGCCAGCTCCTGGGGGGCGAGGAACACTGAAGCTTTCTTT CASSWGARNTEAFF
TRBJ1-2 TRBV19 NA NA TGTGCCAGTAGTATAGGTATTGGGGACACCAGCTACACCTTC CASSIGIGDTSYTF
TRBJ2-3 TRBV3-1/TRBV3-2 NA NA TGTGCCAGCAGCCAAGTCGACACGCAGTATTTT CASSQVDTQYF
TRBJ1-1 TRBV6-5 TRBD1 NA TGTGCCAGCAGGGGGAAGTGGGACAGGGTAACTGAAGCTTTCTTT CASRGKWDRVTEAFF
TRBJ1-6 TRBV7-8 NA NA TGTGCCAGCAGCTTAGAGGGCAGCTCCTCACCCCTCCACTTT CASSLEGSSSPLHF
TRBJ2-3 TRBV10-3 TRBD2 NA TGTGCGTCCCAACCGGGCAGGGAGGGAGATACGCAGTATTTT CASQPGREGDTQYF
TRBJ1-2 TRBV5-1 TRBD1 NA TGCGCCAGCAGCTTGGCCCAAGGACAGGCGGGGGGTGGCTACACCTTC CASSLAQGQAGGGYTF
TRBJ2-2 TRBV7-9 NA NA TGTGCCAGCAGCCGGGAAAGCACCGGGGAGCTGTTTTTT CASSRESTGELFF
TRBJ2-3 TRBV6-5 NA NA TGTGCCAGCAGTATACTAGCTACCACAGATACGCAGTATTTT CASSILATTDTQYF
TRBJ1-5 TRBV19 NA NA TGTGCCAGTAGTATCGGGGCAGGATATCAGCCCCAGCATTTT CASSIGAGYQPQHF
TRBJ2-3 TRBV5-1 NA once TGCGCCAGCAGCTCGCGGGGTAAAACAGATACGCAGTATTTT CASSSRGKTDTQYF
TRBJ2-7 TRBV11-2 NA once TGTGCCAGCAGCGGGCGTAGGGCGGTCAACGAGCAGTACTTC CASSGRRAVNEQYF
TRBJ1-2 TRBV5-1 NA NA TGCGCCAGCAGCTTCACACGACAGGACCCCAACTATGGCTACACCTTC CASSFTRQDPNYGYTF
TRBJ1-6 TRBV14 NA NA TGTGCCAGCAGCGCCGGGGGTCGTTCACCCCTCCACTTT CASSAGGRSPLHF
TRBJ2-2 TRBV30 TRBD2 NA TGTGCCTGGCCAGCGGGGGACACCGGGGAGCTGTTTTTT CAWPAGDTGELFF
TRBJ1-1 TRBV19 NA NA TGTGCCAGTAGTATTTTTGGGAACACTGAAGCTTTCTTT CASSIFGNTEAFF
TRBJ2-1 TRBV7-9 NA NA TGTGCCAGCAGCCCTAGCTGGAGCTCCTACAATGAGCAGTTCTTC CASSPSWSSYNEQFF
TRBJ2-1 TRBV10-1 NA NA TGCGCCAGCAACGACGGGCAGTTCTTC CASNDGQFF
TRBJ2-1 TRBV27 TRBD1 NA TGTGCCAGCAGCCTGGGACAGGGGGCCTATGAGCAGTTCTTC CASSLGQGAYEQFF
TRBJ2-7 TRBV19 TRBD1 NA TGTGCCAGTAGTATTACCGGACAGGTAGGCGAGCAGTACTTC CASSITGQVGEQYF
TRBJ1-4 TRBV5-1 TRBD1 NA TGCGCCAGCAGCATTACAGGGGCAGATAATGAAAAACTGTTTTTT CASSITGADNEKLFF
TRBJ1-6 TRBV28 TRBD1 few TGTGCCAGCACCAGACCGGGACAGAATTCACCCCTCCACTTT CASTRPGQNSPLHF
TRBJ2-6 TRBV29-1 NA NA TGCAGCGTTGAAGGGGAGGACGGCCCTGGGGCCAACGTCCTGACTTTC CSVEGEDGPGANVLTF
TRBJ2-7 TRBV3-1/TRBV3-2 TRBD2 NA TGTGCCAGCAGCGAAGGACTAGCGGGAACAGGCCCCTACGAGCAGTACTTC CASSEGLAGTGPYEQYF
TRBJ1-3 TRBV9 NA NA TGTGCCAGCAGCGTTGGCTCTGGAAACACCATATATTTT CASSVGSGNTIYF
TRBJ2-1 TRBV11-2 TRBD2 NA TGTGCCAGCAGCTTCACTAGCGGGGGGGCTAGTGAGCAGTTCTTC CASSFTSGGASEQFF
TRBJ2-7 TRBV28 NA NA TGTGCCAGCAGTTTAGTGAGAGGAGGGGATGAGTCCTACGAGCAGTACTTC CASSLVRGGDESYEQYF
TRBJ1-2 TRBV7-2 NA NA TGTGCCAGCAGCTTCGATTTCTATGGCTACACCTTC CASSFDFYGYTF
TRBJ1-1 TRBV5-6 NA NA TGTGCCAGCAGCTTGGTCTCTTCGGACTCCACTGAAGCTTTCTTT CASSLVSSDSTEAFF
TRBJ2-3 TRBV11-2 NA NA TGTGCCAGCAGACGGAAGGCAGATACGCAGTATTTT CASRRKADTQYF
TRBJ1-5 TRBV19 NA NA TGTGCCAGTAGTATGACCTGGGGGAGCAATCAGCCCCAGCATTTT CASSMTWGSNQPQHF
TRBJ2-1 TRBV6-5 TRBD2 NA TGTGCCAGCAGTACTAGCGGGAATTACAATGAGCAGTTCTTC CASSTSGNYNEQFF
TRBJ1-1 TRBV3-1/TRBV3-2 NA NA TGTGCCAGCAGCCAAGGTAACTTGAACACTGAAGCTTTCTTT CASSQGNLNTEAFF
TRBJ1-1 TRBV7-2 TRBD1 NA TGTGCCAGCAGCCTCAGACAGGGCACTGAAGCTTTCTTT CASSLRQGTEAFF
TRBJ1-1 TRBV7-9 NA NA TGTGCCAGCAGCTTAGGACCGATGAACACTGAAGCTTTCTTT CASSLGPMNTEAFF
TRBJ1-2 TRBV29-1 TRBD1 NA TGCAGCGTTGAACAGGGGGCGTCCGGAGATGGCTACACCTTC CSVEQGASGDGYTF
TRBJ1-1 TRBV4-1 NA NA TGCGCCAGCAGCCAAGCGGGGGGCGCTGAAGCTTTCTTT CASSQAGGAEAFF
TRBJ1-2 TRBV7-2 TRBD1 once TGTGCCAGCAGCCTCCAACCCCCCTCGACAGGGGGAGGCTATGGCTACACCTTC CASSLQPPSTGGGYGYTF
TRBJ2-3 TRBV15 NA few TGTGCCACCCAGCCCTTGGGGGGGCGCTCAGATACGCAGTATTTT CATQPLGGRSDTQYF
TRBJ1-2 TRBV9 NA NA TGTGCCAGCAGCCCGGGGGGCTACACCTTC CASSPGGYTF